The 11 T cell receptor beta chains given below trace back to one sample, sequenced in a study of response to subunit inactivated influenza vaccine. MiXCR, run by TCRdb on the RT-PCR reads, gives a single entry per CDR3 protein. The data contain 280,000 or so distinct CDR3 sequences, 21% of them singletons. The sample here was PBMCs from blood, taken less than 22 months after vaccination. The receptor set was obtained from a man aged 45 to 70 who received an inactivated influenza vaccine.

The chain's CDR3 is CASSAAGGPTGELFF. As DNA, the CDR3 is TGTGCCAGCAGCGCGGCGGGAGGACCCACCGGGGAGCTGTTTTTT. The chain uses TRBV9 and TRBJ2-2; 8 bases fit TRBD2. This CDR3 comprises 15 residues. V lost 3 bases and J lost 4; bases outside the gene matches: 5. Germline V lookup: CDR1 SGDLS, CDR2 YYNGEE.

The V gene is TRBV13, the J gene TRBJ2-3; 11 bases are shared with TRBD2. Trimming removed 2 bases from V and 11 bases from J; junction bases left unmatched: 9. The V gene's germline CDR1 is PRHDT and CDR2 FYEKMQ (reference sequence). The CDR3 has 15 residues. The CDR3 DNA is TGTGCCAGCAGCTTACGGACTAGCGGGCGCGAGAAGCAGTATTTT. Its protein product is CASSLRTSGREKQYF.

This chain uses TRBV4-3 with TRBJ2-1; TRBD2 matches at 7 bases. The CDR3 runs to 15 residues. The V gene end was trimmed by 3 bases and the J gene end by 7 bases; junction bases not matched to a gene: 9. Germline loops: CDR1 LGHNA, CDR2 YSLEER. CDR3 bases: TGCGCCAGCAGCCACAACCCACTAGCGAGGAATGAGCAGTTCTTC. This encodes CASSHNPLARNEQFF.

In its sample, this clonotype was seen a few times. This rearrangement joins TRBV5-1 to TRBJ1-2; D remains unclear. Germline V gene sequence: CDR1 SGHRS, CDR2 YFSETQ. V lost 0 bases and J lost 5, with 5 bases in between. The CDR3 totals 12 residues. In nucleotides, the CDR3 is TGCGCCAGCAGCTTGGACACATATGGCTACACCTTC. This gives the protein CASSLDTYGYTF.

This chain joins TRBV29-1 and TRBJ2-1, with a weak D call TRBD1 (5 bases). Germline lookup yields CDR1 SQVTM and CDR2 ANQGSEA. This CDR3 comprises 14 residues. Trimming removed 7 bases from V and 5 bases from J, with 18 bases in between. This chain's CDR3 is CSAPRPQGNNEQFF. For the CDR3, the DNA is TGCAGCGCGCCGCGCCCCCAGGGCAACAATGAGCAGTTCTTC.

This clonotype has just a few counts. The CDR3 protein is CASSQTRVGSDEQFF. The CDR3 nucleotides read TGCGCCAGCAGCCAGACTCGGGTTGGCTCCGATGAGCAGTTCTTC. The rearrangement joins TRBV4-3 to TRBJ2-1; D gene ambiguous. The CDR3 length is 15 residues. V lost 3 bases and J 8 bases, leaving 17 bases between the germline ends. Per the germline V gene, CDR1 is LGHNA and CDR2 is YSLEER.

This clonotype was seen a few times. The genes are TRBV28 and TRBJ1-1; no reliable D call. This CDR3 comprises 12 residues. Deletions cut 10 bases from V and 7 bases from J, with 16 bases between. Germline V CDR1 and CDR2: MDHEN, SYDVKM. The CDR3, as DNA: TGTGCCACCTCCCCCCCCAACGGTGAAGCTTTCTTT. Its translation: CATSPPNGEAFF.

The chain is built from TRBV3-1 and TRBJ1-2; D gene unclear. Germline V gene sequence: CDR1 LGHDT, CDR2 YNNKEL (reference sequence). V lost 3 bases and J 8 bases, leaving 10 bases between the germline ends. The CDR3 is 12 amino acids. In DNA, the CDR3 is TGTGCCAGCAGCCATCTCGTTGGGGGCTACACCTTC. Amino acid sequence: CASSHLVGGYTF.

In nucleotides, the CDR3 is TGTGCCAGCAACAGTAGGGCGGGAGGTGAAGAGACCCAGTACTTC. Translated, it gives CASNSRAGGEETQYF. The chain carries TRBV28 and TRBJ2-5, with 8 bases matching TRBD2. This CDR3 has 15 residues. J was trimmed by 3 bases and V by 7 bases; bases with no gene match: 10. CDR1 and CDR2 (germline): MDHEN, SYDVKM.

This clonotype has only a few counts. The CDR3 nucleotides are TGTGCCAGCAGCCCAATACAGCCGTGGGGAGCTTTCTTT. Translated, it gives CASSPIQPWGAFF. This chain uses TRBV7-2 with TRBJ1-1, with D unresolved. The CDR3 spans 13 residues. The V gene lost 5 bases and the J gene lost 10 bases, with 17 bases spanning the gap. CDR1 SGHTA and CDR2 FQGNSA come from the germline V gene.

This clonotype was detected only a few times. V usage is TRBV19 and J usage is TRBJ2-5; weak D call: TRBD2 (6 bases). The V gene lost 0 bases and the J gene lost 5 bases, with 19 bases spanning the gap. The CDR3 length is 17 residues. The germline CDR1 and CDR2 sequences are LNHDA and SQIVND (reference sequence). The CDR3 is CASSIEGPRDPDETQYF. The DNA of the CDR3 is TGTGCCAGTAGTATAGAGGGACCGCGGGACCCAGATGAGACCCAGTACTTC.